This is a list of T cell receptor beta chains from one sample in a study of T cells after yellow fever vaccination. TCRdb used MiXCR to reprocess the 5' RACE reads, holding one entry per CDR3 protein. The data hold approximately 260,000 distinct CDR3 sequences, with around 4.9% observed a single time. This specimen consisted of CD4+ T cells sorted from PBMCs, obtained on the day of the yellow fever booster vaccination. Every receptor here comes from a man between 18 and 35 years old who received the YFV17D yellow fever vaccine. The CDR3 runs from the conserved cysteine through the conserved F or W. D genes are given only for firm matches. Size tells how often a clone was seen (once, few, many) or the class of an expanded clone, and some rows leave it out.

V: TRBV7-2; size: many; D: NA; J: TRBJ1-1; DNA: TGTGCCAGCAGCCCAGGGGCGCTTACGGGAACTGAAGCTTTCTTT; CDR3: CASSPGALTGTEAFF
V: TRBV20-1; size: few; D: NA; J: TRBJ1-1; DNA: TGCAGTGCCCTTAAGACTGAAGCTTTCTTT; CDR3: CSALKTEAFF
V: TRBV7-2; size: many; D: NA; J: TRBJ1-1; DNA: TGTGCCAGCACCTTTCAGGGGCTGACTGAAGCTTTCTTT; CDR3: CASTFQGLTEAFF
V: TRBV7-7; size: few; D: NA; J: TRBJ2-1; DNA: TGTGCCAGCAGCTTAGATCTACCAAGCGCGTGCAATGAGCAGTTCTTC; CDR3: CASSLDLPSACNEQFF
V: TRBV29-1; size: many; D: NA; J: TRBJ2-7; DNA: TGCAGCGTTGAAGGGCAGTCCTACGAGCAGTACTTC; CDR3: CSVEGQSYEQYF
V: TRBV7-2; size: many; D: TRBD1; J: TRBJ2-5; DNA: TGTGCCAGCACCAGACAGGGGCAAGAGACCCAGTACTTC; CDR3: CASTRQGQETQYF
V: TRBV7-2; size: NA; D: NA; J: TRBJ1-1; DNA: TGTGCCAGCAGCTTTGACAGCCCTGAAGCTTTCTTT; CDR3: CASSFDSPEAFF
V: TRBV20-1; size: few; D: NA; J: TRBJ1-1; DNA: TGCAGTGCTCCCGCCGCTCTTACAGGGAACACTGAAGCTTTCTTT; CDR3: CSAPAALTGNTEAFF
V: TRBV6-6; size: NA; D: NA; J: TRBJ1-6; DNA: TGTGCCAGCAGTTACTCGATAGGGCAGGGCTATAATTCACCCCTCCACTTT; CDR3: CASSYSIGQGYNSPLHF
V: TRBV20-1; size: few; D: NA; J: TRBJ1-1; DNA: TGCAGTGCTAGGTCGTGGGTTGAAGCTTTCTTT; CDR3: CSARSWVEAFF
V: TRBV19; size: few; D: NA; J: TRBJ2-1; DNA: TGTGCCAGTAGTATATCCGGTCCCGTCTACAATGAGCAGTTCTTC; CDR3: CASSISGPVYNEQFF
V: TRBV20-1; size: few; D: NA; J: TRBJ1-6; DNA: TGCAGTGCTAGAGGCGGCGGTAGTAACTATAATTCACCCCTCCACTTT; CDR3: CSARGGGSNYNSPLHF
V: TRBV12-3/TRBV12-4; size: NA; D: NA; J: TRBJ2-3; DNA: TGTGCCAGCAGTACGACTAGAGATACGCAGTATTTT; CDR3: CASSTTRDTQYF
V: TRBV18; size: many; D: TRBD1; J: TRBJ2-2; DNA: TGTGCCAGCTCACCAAGGACAGGCCCTTGGACCGGGGAGCTGTTTTTT; CDR3: CASSPRTGPWTGELFF
V: TRBV4-2; size: few; D: NA; J: TRBJ1-5; DNA: TGTGCCAGCAGCCAAGAATGGGGCAGGGTTAGCAATCAGCCCCAGCATTTT; CDR3: CASSQEWGRVSNQPQHF
V: TRBV18; size: few; D: NA; J: TRBJ2-4; DNA: TGTGCCAGCTCACCGCCGGGTATTGCGGCCAAAAACATTCAGTACTTC; CDR3: CASSPPGIAAKNIQYF
V: TRBV10-3; size: many; D: NA; J: TRBJ2-5; DNA: TGTGCCATCAGTGAGCCCTTGGGGGAGACCCAGTACTTC; CDR3: CAISEPLGETQYF
V: TRBV6-2/TRBV6-3; size: NA; D: TRBD1; J: TRBJ2-5; DNA: TGTGCCAGCAAGAAAGGGACAGCCAAACAAGAGACCCAGTACTTC; CDR3: CASKKGTAKQETQYF
V: TRBV29-1; size: NA; D: NA; J: TRBJ1-2; DNA: TGCAGCGTTGACTCGGGTAAAGGCTATGGCTACACCTTC; CDR3: CSVDSGKGYGYTF
V: TRBV20-1; size: many; D: NA; J: TRBJ1-6; DNA: TGCAGTGCTAGGTCCGGGGGGAACAATTCACCCCTCCACTTT; CDR3: CSARSGGNNSPLHF
V: TRBV24-1; size: few; D: NA; J: TRBJ2-3; DNA: TGTGCCACCAGTGTGGGGAGCACAGATACGCAGTATTTT; CDR3: CATSVGSTDTQYF
V: TRBV7-2; size: many; D: TRBD2; J: TRBJ2-2; DNA: TGTGCCAGCAGCTTAACACAGCGGGGGAGCACCGGGGAGCTGTTTTTT; CDR3: CASSLTQRGSTGELFF
V: TRBV5-1; size: many; D: TRBD1; J: TRBJ1-2; DNA: TGCGCCAGCAGCCCCGACAGGGGAGGCTACACCTTC; CDR3: CASSPDRGGYTF
V: TRBV7-2; size: many; D: NA; J: TRBJ2-3; DNA: TGTGCCAGCAGCTTAAGCTCGACGGCGCCGGGCACAGATACGCAGTATTTT; CDR3: CASSLSSTAPGTDTQYF
V: TRBV7-2; size: few; D: NA; J: TRBJ2-5; DNA: TGTGCCAGCAGCTTAAGGTCGCAGGTCCAGACCCAGTACTTC; CDR3: CASSLRSQVQTQYF
V: TRBV4-1; size: NA; D: NA; J: TRBJ1-1; DNA: TGCGCCAGCAGCCAACAGACAGGCTGGACTGAAGCTTTCTTT; CDR3: CASSQQTGWTEAFF
V: TRBV5-5; size: few; D: TRBD1; J: TRBJ1-1; DNA: TGTGCCAGCAGCTTCGGGACAGGGATTGGCAGCGAAGCTTTCTTT; CDR3: CASSFGTGIGSEAFF
V: TRBV4-3; size: few; D: TRBD2; J: TRBJ2-1; DNA: TGCGCCAGCAGCCTTGGGACTAGCGGGATTGGGGATGAGCAGTTCTTC; CDR3: CASSLGTSGIGDEQFF
V: TRBV6-2/TRBV6-3; size: once; D: TRBD2; J: TRBJ2-7; DNA: TGTGCCAGCAGCCGCCAAATATCTAGGGAGGGCTACGAGCAGTACTTC; CDR3: CASSRQISREGYEQYF
V: TRBV4-3; size: few; D: NA; J: TRBJ2-5; DNA: TGCGCCAGCAGCCAAGGCCCCGTCCGAGAGACCCAGTACTTC; CDR3: CASSQGPVRETQYF
V: TRBV28; size: many; D: TRBD2; J: TRBJ2-1; DNA: TGTGCCAGCGTAGGCGGGAGCTCCTACAATGAGCAGTTCTTC; CDR3: CASVGGSSYNEQFF
V: TRBV4-2; size: few; D: NA; J: TRBJ1-1; DNA: TGTGCCAGCAGCCAAGATCAAGGCATGACTGAAGCTTTCTTT; CDR3: CASSQDQGMTEAFF
V: TRBV2; size: NA; D: TRBD2; J: TRBJ2-3; DNA: TGTGCCAGCAGTGAGGCGCGGGGGGAAGATACGCAGTATTTT; CDR3: CASSEARGEDTQYF
V: TRBV6-6; size: NA; D: TRBD1; J: TRBJ2-3; DNA: TGTGCCAGCAGTTACGGGGACAGTTACTTCACAGATACGCAGTATTTT; CDR3: CASSYGDSYFTDTQYF
V: TRBV4-2; size: NA; D: NA; J: TRBJ2-7; DNA: TGTGCCAGCAGCCAAGGGGAAGGCGGCGAGCAGTACTTC; CDR3: CASSQGEGGEQYF
V: TRBV2; size: few; D: NA; J: TRBJ1-5; DNA: TGTGCCAGCGGGGAGCACAATCAGCCCCAGCATTTT; CDR3: CASGEHNQPQHF
V: TRBV6-5; size: many; D: NA; J: TRBJ2-3; DNA: TGTGCCAGCAGCGTGGGGGGCGTCGTGGGCACAGATACGCAGTATTTT; CDR3: CASSVGGVVGTDTQYF
V: TRBV5-4; size: many; D: TRBD1; J: TRBJ2-1; DNA: TGTGCCAGCAGCCCCGGGACAGCATATGAGCAGTTCTTC; CDR3: CASSPGTAYEQFF
V: TRBV20-1; size: NA; D: TRBD2; J: TRBJ2-5; DNA: TGCAGTGCCAGGACTAGCGGGGATCATGAGACCCAGTACTTC; CDR3: CSARTSGDHETQYF
V: TRBV29-1; size: many; D: NA; J: TRBJ2-3; DNA: TGCAGCGTTGAAAGGCAGACAGATACGCAGTATTTT; CDR3: CSVERQTDTQYF
V: TRBV6-2/TRBV6-3; size: few; D: NA; J: TRBJ1-2; DNA: TGTGCCAGCAGTTCGACAGGTCGTGGCTATGGCTACACCTTC; CDR3: CASSSTGRGYGYTF
V: TRBV5-1; size: NA; D: TRBD1; J: TRBJ1-2; DNA: TGCGCCAGCAGCTGGCCCCCGGGACAGGGGGCACACTATGGCTACACCTTC; CDR3: CASSWPPGQGAHYGYTF
V: TRBV20-1; size: NA; D: NA; J: TRBJ2-5; DNA: TGCAGTCTGGCGGGGCTAAATCAAGAGACCCAGTACTTC; CDR3: CSLAGLNQETQYF
V: TRBV5-6; size: NA; D: NA; J: TRBJ2-5; DNA: TGTGCCAGCAGCTTGGCTCCGAAGGAGACCCAGTACTTC; CDR3: CASSLAPKETQYF
V: TRBV7-2; size: many; D: NA; J: TRBJ2-3; DNA: TGTGCCAGCAGCTTTGGCCCCAGGGGGGTGTCAACATTT; CDR3: CASSFGPRGVSTF
V: TRBV12-3/TRBV12-4; size: many; D: NA; J: TRBJ1-1; DNA: TGTGCCAGCAGTTTCCCGGGGAGCAACACTGAAGCTTTCTTT; CDR3: CASSFPGSNTEAFF
V: TRBV5-1; size: few; D: NA; J: TRBJ1-1; DNA: TGCGCCAGCAGCCAAGGGAGGGAATTTGAAGCTTTCTTT; CDR3: CASSQGREFEAFF